Each of the 3 T cell receptor beta chains below was sequenced from the same sample in a study of T cell responses to AZD1222 COVID-19 vaccine. Here immunoSEQ multiplex PCR was the method, and the copy in TCRdb shows in-frame clones only, minus some. Of about 200,000 clones listed, approximately 90% are singletons. The input for sequencing was peripheral blood, taken 28 days after the second dose of the MenACWY control vaccine. The receptor source for this set is an adult who received the MenACWY meningococcal vaccine as a control.

This chain joins TRBV19 and TRBJ1-2, with D possibly matching TRBD1 (6 bases). V was clipped by 3 bases and J by 3 bases, with 14 bases between them. The CDR3 loop spans 15 amino acids. Germline V gives CDR1 LNHDA, CDR2 SQIVND (reference sequence). The CDR3 region is CASSIVAQGDYGYTF. The CDR3 DNA follows: TGTGCCAGTAGTATCGTAGCACAGGGAGACTATGGCTACACCTTC.

This chain links TRBV7-2 with TRBJ1-1; maybe TRBD1 (6 bases). Germline CDR1 reads SGHTA; CDR2 reads FQGNSA. Trimming cost V 4 bases and J 7 bases, with 13 bases left between them. The CDR3 runs 13 residues. CDR3 sequence: CASSSQGLGEAFF. As DNA, the CDR3 is TGTGCCAGCAGCTCGCAGGGGTTGGGTGAAGCTTTCTTT. The whole variable domain, remainder taken from reference TRBV7-2 and TRBJ1-1, is GAGVSQSPSNKVTEKGKDVELRCDPISGHTALYWYRQSLGQGLEFLIYFQGNSAPDKSGLPSDRFSAERTGGSVSTLTIQRTQQEDSAVYLCASSSQGLGEAFFGQGTRLTVV.

The chain uses TRBV6-2 or TRBV6-3 and TRBJ2-4, with a weak D call TRBD1 (6 bases). Looked up from germline, CDR1 is MNHEY and CDR2 is SVGEGT. The CDR3 covers 12 residues. V dropped 2 bases and J dropped 7 bases, with 6 bases sitting between them. The CDR3, as DNA: TGTGCCAGCAGTTACAGGGGGAACATTCAGTACTTC. This gives the protein CASSYRGNIQYF.